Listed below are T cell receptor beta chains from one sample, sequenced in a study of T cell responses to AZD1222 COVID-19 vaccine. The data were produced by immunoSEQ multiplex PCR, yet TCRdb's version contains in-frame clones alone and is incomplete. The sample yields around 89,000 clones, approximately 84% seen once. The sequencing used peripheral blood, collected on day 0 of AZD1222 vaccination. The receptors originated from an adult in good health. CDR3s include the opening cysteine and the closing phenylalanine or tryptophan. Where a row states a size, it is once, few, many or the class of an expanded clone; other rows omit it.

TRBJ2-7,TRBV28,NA,CASSLLTSGVNGEQYF
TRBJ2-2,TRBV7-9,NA,CASSLGRNTGELFF
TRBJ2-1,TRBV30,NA,CAWSEGLAANEQFF
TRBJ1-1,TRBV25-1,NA,CASSEPGGDTEAFF
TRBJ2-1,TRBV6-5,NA,CASKAGVDNEQFF
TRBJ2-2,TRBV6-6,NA,CASSTTDSSRELFF
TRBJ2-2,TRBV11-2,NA,CASSSKTVNTGELFF
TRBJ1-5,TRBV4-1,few,CASSPTGLSTVPRQHF
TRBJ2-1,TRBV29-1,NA,CSSREASYNEQFF
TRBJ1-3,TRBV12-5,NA,CASGLGGRGNTIYF
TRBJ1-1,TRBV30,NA,CAWRGQGSTEAFF
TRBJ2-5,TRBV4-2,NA,CASSQTIPPAGNRETQYF
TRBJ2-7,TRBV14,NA,CASSDRLAGHYEQYF
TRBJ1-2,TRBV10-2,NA,CASSVGGAGVANYGYTF
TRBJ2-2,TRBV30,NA,CAWSFGTIAGELFF
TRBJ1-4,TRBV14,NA,CASSPQGQGINEKLFF
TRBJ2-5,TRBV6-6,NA,CASSYSNEYQETQYF
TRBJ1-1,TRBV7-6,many,CASSGGADTEAFF
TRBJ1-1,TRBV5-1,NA,CASRPQTGANTEAFF
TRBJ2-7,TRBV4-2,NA,CASSQVQDSSYEQYF
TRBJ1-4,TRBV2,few,CASRGEGEKLFF
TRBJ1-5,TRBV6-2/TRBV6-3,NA,CASSYDTGAPTEPQHF
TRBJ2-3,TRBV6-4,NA,CASSDSLSDTQYF
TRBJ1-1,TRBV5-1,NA,CASSLDIMNTEAFF
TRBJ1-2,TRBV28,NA,CASSTAPGQSYGYTF
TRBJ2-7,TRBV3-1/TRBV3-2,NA,CASSQGQKQYF
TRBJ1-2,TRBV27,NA,CASSSLGELDAFYGYTF
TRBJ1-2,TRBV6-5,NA,CASSYELNYGYTF
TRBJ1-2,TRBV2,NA,CASRYGGTLRPLYGYTF
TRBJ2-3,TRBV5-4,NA,CASSFLPTSTDTQYF
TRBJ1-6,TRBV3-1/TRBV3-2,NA,CASSQGGNRYSPLHF
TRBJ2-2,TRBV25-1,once,CASSTWGRGPTGELFF
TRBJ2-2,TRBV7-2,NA,CASKSDRDSRELFF
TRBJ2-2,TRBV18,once,CASSRRTSTGELFF
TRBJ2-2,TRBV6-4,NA,CASSALAGVDGELFF
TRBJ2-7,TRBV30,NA,CAWSGGRSDEQYF
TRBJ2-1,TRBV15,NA,CATSRDLVGASYNEQFF
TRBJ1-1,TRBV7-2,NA,CASSFGQWSTEAFF
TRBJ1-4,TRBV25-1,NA,CASGESGANEKLFF
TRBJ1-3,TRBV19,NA,CASSSGGSHLSGNTIYF